The T cell receptor (beta chain) under discussion was sequenced for a study of T cell repertoires in cytomegalovirus infection. Overall study: From public TCR beta signatures came an indication of both CMV infection and matching HLA type.

V was cut by 1 base and J by 0 bases, with 4 bases left in between. Looked up from germline, CDR1 is SGHDN and CDR2 is FVKESK. There are 15 residues in the CDR3. Study outcomes and limitations: The ex vivo response showed dominance by HLA-C-restricted CMV-specific TCR beta clonotypes. Identification of carriers of CMV plus the relevant HLA was performed using cumulative public TCR beta family frequency.

MiXCR, run by TCRdb on the reads, gives a single entry per CDR3 protein. The sample shows fewer than 550,000 distinct CDR3 sequences, 16% of them seen only once. This clonotype was detected many times. Its specificity is unknown. This receptor was obtained from a human donor in good health (CMV status not recorded). Some clones in this sample may be carry-over from other donors' samples. This sequence joins TRBV14 and TRBJ2-6; the D is unclear. The specimen sequenced was CD8+ T cells from PBMCs. CDR3 in DNA: TGTGCCAGCAGCCAAGCCGTCTCTGGGGCCAACGTCCTGACTTTC. It translates to CASSQAVSGANVLTF. Complete variable domain (other parts from reference TRBV14 and TRBJ2-6): EAGVTQFPSHSVIEKGQTVTLRCDPISGHDNLYWYRRVMGKEIKFLLHFVKESKQDESGMPNNRFLAERTGGTYSTLKVQPAELEDSGVYFCASSQAVSGANVLTFGAGSRLTVL.